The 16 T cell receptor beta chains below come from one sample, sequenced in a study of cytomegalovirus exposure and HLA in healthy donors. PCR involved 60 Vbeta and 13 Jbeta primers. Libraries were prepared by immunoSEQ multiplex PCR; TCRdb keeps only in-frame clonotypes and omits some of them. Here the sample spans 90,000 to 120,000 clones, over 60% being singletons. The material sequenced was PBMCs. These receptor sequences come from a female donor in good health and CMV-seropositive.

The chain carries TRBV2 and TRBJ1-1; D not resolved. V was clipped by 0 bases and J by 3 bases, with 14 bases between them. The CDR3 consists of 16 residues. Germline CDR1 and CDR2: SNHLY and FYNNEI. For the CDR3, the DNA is TGTGCCAGCAGTGAAGCGCTCGCAGGAGGATACACTGAAGCTTTCTTT. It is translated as CASSEALAGGYTEAFF.

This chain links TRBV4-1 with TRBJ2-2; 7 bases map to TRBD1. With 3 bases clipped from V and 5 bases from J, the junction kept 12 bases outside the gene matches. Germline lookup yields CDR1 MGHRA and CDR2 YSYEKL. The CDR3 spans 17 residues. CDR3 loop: CASSQAATGLGTGELFF. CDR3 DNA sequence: TGCGCCAGCAGCCAGGCCGCGACAGGGCTTGGGACCGGGGAGCTGTTTTTT.

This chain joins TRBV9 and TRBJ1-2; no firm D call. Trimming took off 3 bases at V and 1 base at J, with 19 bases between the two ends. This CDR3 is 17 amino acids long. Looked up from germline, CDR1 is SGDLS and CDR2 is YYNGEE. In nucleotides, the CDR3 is TGTGCCAGCAGCGCAGCTAAGAGGATGTGGTATAACTATGGCTACACCTTC. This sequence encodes CASSAAKRMWYNYGYTF. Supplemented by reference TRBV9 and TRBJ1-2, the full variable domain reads DSGVTQTPKHLITATGQRVTLRCSPRSGDLSVYWYQQSLDQGLQFLIQYYNGEERAKGNILERFSAQQFPDLHSELNLSSLELGDSALYFCASSAAKRMWYNYGYTFGSGTRLTVV.

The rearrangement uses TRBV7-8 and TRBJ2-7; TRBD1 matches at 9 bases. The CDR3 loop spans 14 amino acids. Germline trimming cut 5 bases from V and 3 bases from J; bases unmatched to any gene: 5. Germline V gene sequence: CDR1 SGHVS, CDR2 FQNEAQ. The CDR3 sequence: CASSVRDRVYEQYF. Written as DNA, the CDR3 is TGTGCCAGCAGCGTCAGGGACAGGGTCTACGAGCAGTACTTC.

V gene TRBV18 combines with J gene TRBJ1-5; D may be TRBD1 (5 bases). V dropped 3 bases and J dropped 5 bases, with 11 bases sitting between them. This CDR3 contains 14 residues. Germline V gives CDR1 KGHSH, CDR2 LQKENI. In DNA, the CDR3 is TGTGCCAGCTCACCTGGGCAGGGATATCAGCCCCAGCATTTT. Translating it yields CASSPGQGYQPQHF.

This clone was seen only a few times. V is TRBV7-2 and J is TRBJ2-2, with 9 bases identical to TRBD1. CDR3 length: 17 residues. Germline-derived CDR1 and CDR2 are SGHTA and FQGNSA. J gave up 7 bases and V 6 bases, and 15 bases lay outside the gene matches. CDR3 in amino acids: CASRTGPGTGSVGELFF. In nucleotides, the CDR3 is TGTGCCAGCAGGACAGGCCCGGGGACAGGGAGCGTCGGGGAGCTGTTTTTT.

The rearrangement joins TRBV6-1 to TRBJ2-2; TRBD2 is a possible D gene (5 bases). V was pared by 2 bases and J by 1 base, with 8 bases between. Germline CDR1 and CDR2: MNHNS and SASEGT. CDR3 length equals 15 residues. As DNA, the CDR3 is TGTGCCAGCAGTGAAAGCGGCTGGAACACCGGGGAGCTGTTTTTT. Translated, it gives CASSESGWNTGELFF.

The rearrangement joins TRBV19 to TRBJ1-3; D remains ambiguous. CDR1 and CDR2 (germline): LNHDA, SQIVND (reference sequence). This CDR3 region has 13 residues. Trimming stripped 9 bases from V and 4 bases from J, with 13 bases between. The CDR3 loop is CASLRAEGNTIYF. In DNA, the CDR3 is TGTGCCAGCTTGCGGGCCGAGGGAAACACCATATATTTT.

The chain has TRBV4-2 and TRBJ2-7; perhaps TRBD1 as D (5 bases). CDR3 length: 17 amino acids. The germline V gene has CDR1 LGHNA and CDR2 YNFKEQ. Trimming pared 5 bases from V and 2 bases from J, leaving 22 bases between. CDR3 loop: CASSADVGGQGTYEQYF. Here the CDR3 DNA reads TGTGCCAGCAGCGCGGATGTGGGTGGTCAGGGCACCTACGAGCAGTACTTC.

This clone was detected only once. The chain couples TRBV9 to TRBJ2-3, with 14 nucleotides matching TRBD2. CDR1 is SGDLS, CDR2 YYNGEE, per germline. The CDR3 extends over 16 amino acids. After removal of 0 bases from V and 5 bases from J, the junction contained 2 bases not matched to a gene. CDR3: CASSVGLAGGGDTQYF. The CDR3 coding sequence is TGTGCCAGCAGCGTAGGACTAGCGGGGGGGGGAGATACGCAGTATTTT. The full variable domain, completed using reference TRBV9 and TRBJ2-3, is DSGVTQTPKHLITATGQRVTLRCSPRSGDLSVYWYQQSLDQGLQFLIQYYNGEERAKGNILERFSAQQFPDLHSELNLSSLELGDSALYFCASSVGLAGGGDTQYFGPGTRLTVL.

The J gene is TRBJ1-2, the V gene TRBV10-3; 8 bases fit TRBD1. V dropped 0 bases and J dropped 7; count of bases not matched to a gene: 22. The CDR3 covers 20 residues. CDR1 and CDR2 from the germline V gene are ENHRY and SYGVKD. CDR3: CAISESLPRTGPSGQGGYTF. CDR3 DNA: TGTGCCATCAGTGAGTCCTTACCCCGGACAGGGCCGTCCGGACAGGGTGGCTACACCTTC.

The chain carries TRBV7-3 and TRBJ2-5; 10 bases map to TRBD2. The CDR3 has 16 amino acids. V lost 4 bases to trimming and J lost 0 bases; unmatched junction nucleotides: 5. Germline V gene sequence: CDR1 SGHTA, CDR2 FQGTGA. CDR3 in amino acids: CASSCLAGEDQETQYF. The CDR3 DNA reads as TGTGCCAGCAGCTGCCTAGCGGGAGAGGACCAAGAGACCCAGTACTTC. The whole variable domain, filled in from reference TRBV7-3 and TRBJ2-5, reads GAGVSQTPSNKVTEKGKYVELRCDPISGHTALYWYRQSLGQGPEFLIYFQGTGAADDSGLPNDRFFAVRPEGSVSTLKIQRTERGDSAVYLCASSCLAGEDQETQYFGPGTRLLVL.

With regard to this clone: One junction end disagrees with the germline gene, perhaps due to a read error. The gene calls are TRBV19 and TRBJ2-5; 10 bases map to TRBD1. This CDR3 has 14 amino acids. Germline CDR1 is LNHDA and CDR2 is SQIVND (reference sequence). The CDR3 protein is CASSLDRGRETQYF. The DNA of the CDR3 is TGTGCCAGTAGTTTAGACAGGGGGCGGGAGACCCAGTACTTC.

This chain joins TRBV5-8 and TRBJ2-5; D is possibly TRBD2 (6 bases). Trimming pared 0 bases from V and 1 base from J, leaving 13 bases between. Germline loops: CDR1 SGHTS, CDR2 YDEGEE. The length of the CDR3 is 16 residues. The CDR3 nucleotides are TGTGCCAGCAGCTTGGGGGGGGTGGCCCTCCAAGAGACCCAGTACTTC. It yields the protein CASSLGGVALQETQYF.

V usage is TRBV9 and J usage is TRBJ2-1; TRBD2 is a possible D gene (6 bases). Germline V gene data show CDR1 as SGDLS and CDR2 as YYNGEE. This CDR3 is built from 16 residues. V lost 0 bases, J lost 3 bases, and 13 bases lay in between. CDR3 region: CASSVGGGRFYNEQFF. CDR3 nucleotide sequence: TGTGCCAGCAGCGTAGGTGGAGGGAGGTTCTACAATGAGCAGTTCTTC.

CDR3 in amino acids: CASSQDGAGGQETQYF. CDR3 DNA sequence: TGCGCCAGCAGCCAAGATGGCGCGGGGGGCCAAGAGACCCAGTACTTC. The chain employs TRBV4-1 and TRBJ2-5; 8 bases are shared with TRBD2. The germline gives CDR1 MGHRA, CDR2 YSYEKL. The trim removed 0 bases at V and 1 base at J, leaving 4 bases unmatched. The CDR3 length is 16 residues.